A selection of T cell receptor beta chains follows, all from one sample in a study of post-analysis software for immune sequencing data. MiXCR, applied by TCRdb to the PCR reads, yields one record per CDR3 protein. The sample consists of 820,000 or so distinct CDR3 sequences, approximately 57% of them appearing once. Source material: blood. The receptors derive from a girl between 10 and 17 years old with multiple sclerosis. Each CDR3 is given with its conserved first and last residue. The order of the fields is CDR3 length, clone size, D gene, J gene, V gene, CDR3 protein, CDR3 DNA. D genes are given only for firm matches. A row's size may be missing; if present it is once, few, many or a size class.

CDR3 length: 19; clone size: NA; D gene: TRBD1; J gene: TRBJ1-6; V gene: TRBV7-2; CDR3 protein: CASSLVVDRGSSYNSPLHF; CDR3 DNA: TGTGCCAGCAGCTTAGTAGTCGACAGGGGATCCTCCTATAATTCACCCCTCCACTTT
CDR3 length: 16; clone size: NA; D gene: NA; J gene: TRBJ1-2; V gene: TRBV6-5; CDR3 protein: CASSYSRSGNSHGYTF; CDR3 DNA: TGTGCCAGCAGTTACTCAAGGTCAGGGAATTCCCATGGCTACACCTTC
CDR3 length: 11; clone size: NA; D gene: NA; J gene: TRBJ2-5; V gene: TRBV20-1; CDR3 protein: CSASSPETQYF; CDR3 DNA: TGCAGTGCTAGCTCTCCGGAGACCCAGTACTTC
CDR3 length: 13; clone size: NA; D gene: TRBD1; J gene: TRBJ2-5; V gene: TRBV29-1; CDR3 protein: CSVERGQKETQYF; CDR3 DNA: TGCAGCGTTGAAAGGGGGCAGAAGGAGACCCAGTACTTC
CDR3 length: 16; clone size: few; D gene: NA; J gene: TRBJ2-3; V gene: TRBV15; CDR3 protein: CATSSGHLTTTDTQYF; CDR3 DNA: TGTGCCACCAGCAGCGGGCACCTGACAACCACAGATACGCAGTATTTT
CDR3 length: 17; clone size: few; D gene: TRBD2; J gene: TRBJ2-1; V gene: TRBV6-1; CDR3 protein: CASSEGPLAGGGNEQFF; CDR3 DNA: TGTGCCAGCAGTGAAGGACCCTTAGCGGGAGGCGGTAATGAGCAGTTCTTC
CDR3 length: 13; clone size: NA; D gene: NA; J gene: TRBJ2-3; V gene: TRBV7-8; CDR3 protein: CASRPLSRNTQYF; CDR3 DNA: TGTGCCAGCCGCCCTTTGAGTCGGAATACGCAGTATTTT
CDR3 length: 14; clone size: NA; D gene: NA; J gene: TRBJ2-1; V gene: TRBV12-3/TRBV12-4; CDR3 protein: CASSLTTTYNEQFF; CDR3 DNA: TGTGCCAGCAGTTTGACAACCACCTACAATGAGCAGTTCTTC
CDR3 length: 13; clone size: NA; D gene: NA; J gene: TRBJ2-7; V gene: TRBV5-1; CDR3 protein: CASSPNFKGEQYF; CDR3 DNA: TGCGCCAGCAGCCCCAATTTTAAAGGCGAGCAGTACTTC
CDR3 length: 14; clone size: NA; D gene: NA; J gene: TRBJ1-1; V gene: TRBV5-5; CDR3 protein: CASSFFTPGSEAFF; CDR3 DNA: TGTGCCAGCAGCTTTTTTACTCCTGGCTCCGAAGCTTTCTTT
CDR3 length: 13; clone size: NA; D gene: NA; J gene: TRBJ2-3; V gene: TRBV20-1; CDR3 protein: CSRRVVSTDTQYF; CDR3 DNA: TGCAGCCGGAGGGTTGTTAGCACAGATACGCAGTATTTT
CDR3 length: 15; clone size: few; D gene: NA; J gene: TRBJ2-1; V gene: TRBV9; CDR3 protein: CASSAAGSPGDEQFF; CDR3 DNA: TGTGCCAGCAGCGCGGCGGGATCCCCCGGCGATGAGCAGTTCTTC
CDR3 length: 15; clone size: NA; D gene: TRBD2; J gene: TRBJ2-7; V gene: TRBV29-1; CDR3 protein: CSVAPLLAAQGEQYF; CDR3 DNA: TGCAGCGTTGCTCCCCTACTAGCGGCCCAGGGCGAGCAGTACTTC
CDR3 length: 13; clone size: few; D gene: NA; J gene: TRBJ2-5; V gene: TRBV21-1; CDR3 protein: CADRGTFSYKQYF; CDR3 DNA: TGTGCCGACCGGGGGACATTTTCCTACAAGCAGTACTTC
CDR3 length: 15; clone size: few; D gene: NA; J gene: TRBJ2-5; V gene: TRBV6-9; CDR3 protein: CARLGPQGMRETQYF; CDR3 DNA: TGTGCCCGACTGGGGCCACAGGGTATGCGAGAGACCCAGTACTTC
CDR3 length: 15; clone size: NA; D gene: TRBD1; J gene: TRBJ1-2; V gene: TRBV5-1; CDR3 protein: CASRPTPTGGHGYTF; CDR3 DNA: TGCGCCAGCAGGCCCACCCCGACAGGGGGCCATGGCTACACCTTC
CDR3 length: 16; clone size: few; D gene: TRBD2; J gene: TRBJ2-1; V gene: TRBV10-3; CDR3 protein: CAIREWTSGTYNEQFF; CDR3 DNA: TGTGCCATAAGAGAATGGACTAGCGGGACCTACAATGAGCAGTTCTTC
CDR3 length: 16; clone size: NA; D gene: NA; J gene: TRBJ2-3; V gene: TRBV7-9; CDR3 protein: CASSLVGNPGTDTQYF; CDR3 DNA: TGTGCCAGCAGCTTAGTTGGCAACCCTGGCACAGATACGCAGTATTTT